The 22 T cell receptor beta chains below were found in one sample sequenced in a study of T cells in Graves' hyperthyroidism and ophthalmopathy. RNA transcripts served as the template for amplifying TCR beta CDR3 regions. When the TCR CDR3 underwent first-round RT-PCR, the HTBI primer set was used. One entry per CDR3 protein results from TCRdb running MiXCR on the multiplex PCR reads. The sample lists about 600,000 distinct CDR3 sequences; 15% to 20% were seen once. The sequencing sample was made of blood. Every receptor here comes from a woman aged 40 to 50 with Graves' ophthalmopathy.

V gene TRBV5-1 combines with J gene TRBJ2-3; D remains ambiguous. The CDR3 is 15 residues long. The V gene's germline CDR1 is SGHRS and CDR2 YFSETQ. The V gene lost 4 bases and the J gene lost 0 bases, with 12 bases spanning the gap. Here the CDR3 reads CASSTAESSTDTQYF. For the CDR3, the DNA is TGCGCCAGCAGCACGGCAGAGTCTAGCACAGATACGCAGTATTTT.

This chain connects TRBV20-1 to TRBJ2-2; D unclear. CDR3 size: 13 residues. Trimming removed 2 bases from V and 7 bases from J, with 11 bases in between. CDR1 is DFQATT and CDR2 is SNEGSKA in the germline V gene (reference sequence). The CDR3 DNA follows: TGCAGTGCTAGACCTGGACGTAACGGGGAGCTGTTTTTT. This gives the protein CSARPGRNGELFF.

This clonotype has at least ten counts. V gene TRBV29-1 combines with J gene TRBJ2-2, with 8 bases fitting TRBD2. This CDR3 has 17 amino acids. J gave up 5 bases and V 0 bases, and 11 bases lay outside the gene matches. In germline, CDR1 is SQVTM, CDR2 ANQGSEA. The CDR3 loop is CSVEEARGVAGTGELFF. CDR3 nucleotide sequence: TGCAGCGTTGAAGAGGCAAGGGGTGTAGCGGGAACCGGGGAGCTGTTTTTT.

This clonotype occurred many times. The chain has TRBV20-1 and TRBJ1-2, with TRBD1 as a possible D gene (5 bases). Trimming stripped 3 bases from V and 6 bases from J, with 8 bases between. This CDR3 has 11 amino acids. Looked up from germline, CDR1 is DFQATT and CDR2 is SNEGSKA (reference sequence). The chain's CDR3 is CSARGTHGYTF. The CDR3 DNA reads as TGCAGTGCTAGGGGGACCCATGGCTACACCTTC.

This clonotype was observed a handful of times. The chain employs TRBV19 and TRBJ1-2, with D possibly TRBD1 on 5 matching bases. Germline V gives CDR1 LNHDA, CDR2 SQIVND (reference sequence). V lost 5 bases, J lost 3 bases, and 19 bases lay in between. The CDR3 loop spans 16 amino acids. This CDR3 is CASSSSGPGGYYGYTF. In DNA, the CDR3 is TGTGCCAGTAGTTCATCAGGGCCCGGAGGATACTATGGCTACACCTTC.

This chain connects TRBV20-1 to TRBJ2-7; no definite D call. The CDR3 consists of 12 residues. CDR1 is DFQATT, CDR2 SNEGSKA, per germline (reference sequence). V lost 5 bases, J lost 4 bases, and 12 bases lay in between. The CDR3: CSAPYSKYEQYF. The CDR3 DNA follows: TGCAGTGCTCCTTACTCCAAATACGAGCAGTACTTC.

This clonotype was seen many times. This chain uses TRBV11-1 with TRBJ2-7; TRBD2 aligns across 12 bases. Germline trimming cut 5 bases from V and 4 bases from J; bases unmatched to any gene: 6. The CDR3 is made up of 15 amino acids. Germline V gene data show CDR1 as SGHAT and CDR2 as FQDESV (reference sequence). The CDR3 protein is CASSETSGRFYEQYF. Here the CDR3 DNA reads TGTGCCAGCAGCGAAACTAGCGGGAGGTTTTACGAGCAGTACTTC.

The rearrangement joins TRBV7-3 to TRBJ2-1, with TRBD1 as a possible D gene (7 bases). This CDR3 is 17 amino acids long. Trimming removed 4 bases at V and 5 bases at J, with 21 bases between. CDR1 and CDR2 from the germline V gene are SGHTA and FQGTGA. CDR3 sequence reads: CASSWDRLESENNEQFF. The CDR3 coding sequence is TGTGCCAGCAGCTGGGACAGACTAGAATCGGAGAACAATGAGCAGTTCTTC.

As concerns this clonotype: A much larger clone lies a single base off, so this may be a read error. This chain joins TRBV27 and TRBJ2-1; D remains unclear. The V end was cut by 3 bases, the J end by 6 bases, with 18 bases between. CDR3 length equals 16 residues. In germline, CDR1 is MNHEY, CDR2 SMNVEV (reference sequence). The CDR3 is CASSFFRAGSRNEQFF. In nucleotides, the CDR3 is TGTGCCAGCAGTTTTTTTCGGGCAGGTTCGCGCAATGAGCAGTTCTTC.

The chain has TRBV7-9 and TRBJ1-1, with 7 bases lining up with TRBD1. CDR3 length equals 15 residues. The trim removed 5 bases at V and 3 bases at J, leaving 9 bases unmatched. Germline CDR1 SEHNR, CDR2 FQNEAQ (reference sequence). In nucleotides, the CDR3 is TGTGCCAGCAGCCCAGGGGGGCGGCTGGACACTGAAGCTTTCTTT. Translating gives CASSPGGRLDTEAFF.

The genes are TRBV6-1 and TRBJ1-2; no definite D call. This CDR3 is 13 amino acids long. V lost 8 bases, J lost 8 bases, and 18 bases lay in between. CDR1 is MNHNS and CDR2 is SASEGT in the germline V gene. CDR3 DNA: TGTGCCAGCCGGATGACGGAGTCGGGAGGCTACACCTTC. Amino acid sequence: CASRMTESGGYTF.

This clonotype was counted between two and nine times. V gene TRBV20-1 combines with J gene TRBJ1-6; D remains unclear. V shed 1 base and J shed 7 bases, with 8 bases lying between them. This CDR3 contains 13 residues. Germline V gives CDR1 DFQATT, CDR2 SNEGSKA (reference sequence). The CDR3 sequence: CSARGGENSPLHF. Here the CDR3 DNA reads TGCAGTGCTAGAGGCGGAGAGAATTCACCCCTCCACTTT.

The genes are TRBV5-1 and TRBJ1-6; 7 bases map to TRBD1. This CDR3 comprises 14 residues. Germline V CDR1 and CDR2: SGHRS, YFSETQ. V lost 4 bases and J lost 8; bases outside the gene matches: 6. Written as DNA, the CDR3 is TGCGCCAGCAGCGCGACAGGGTTTGATTCACCCCTCCACTTT. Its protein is CASSATGFDSPLHF.

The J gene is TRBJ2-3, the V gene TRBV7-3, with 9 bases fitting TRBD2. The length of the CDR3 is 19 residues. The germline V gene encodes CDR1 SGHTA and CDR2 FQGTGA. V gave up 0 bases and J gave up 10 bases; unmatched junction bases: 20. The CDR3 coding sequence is TGTGCCAGCAGCTTAACTAGCGGGAGTGCGAGCCCAGCACAGATATCGCAGTATTTT. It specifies CASSLTSGSASPAQISQYF.

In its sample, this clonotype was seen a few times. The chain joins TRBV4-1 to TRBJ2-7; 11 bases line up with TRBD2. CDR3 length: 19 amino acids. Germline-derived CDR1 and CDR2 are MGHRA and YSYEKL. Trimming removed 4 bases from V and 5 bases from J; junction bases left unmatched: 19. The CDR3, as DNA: TGCGCCAGCAGCCCCCGGGACATAAGACTAGCGGGGCCGGCCCACGAGCAGTACTTC. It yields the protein CASSPRDIRLAGPAHEQYF.

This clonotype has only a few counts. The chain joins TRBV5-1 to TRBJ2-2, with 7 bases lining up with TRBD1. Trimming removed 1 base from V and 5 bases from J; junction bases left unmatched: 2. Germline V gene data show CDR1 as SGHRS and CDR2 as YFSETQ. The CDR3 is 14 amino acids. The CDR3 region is CASSLQGETGELFF. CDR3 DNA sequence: TGCGCCAGCAGCTTGCAGGGGGAGACCGGGGAGCTGTTTTTT.

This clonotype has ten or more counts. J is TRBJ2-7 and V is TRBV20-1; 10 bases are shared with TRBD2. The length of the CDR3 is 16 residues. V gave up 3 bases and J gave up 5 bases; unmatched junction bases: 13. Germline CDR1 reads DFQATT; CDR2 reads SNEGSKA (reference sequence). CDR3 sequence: CSARTSGRAQIDEQYF. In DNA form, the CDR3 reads TGCAGTGCTAGGACTAGCGGGCGCGCCCAAATCGACGAGCAGTACTTC.

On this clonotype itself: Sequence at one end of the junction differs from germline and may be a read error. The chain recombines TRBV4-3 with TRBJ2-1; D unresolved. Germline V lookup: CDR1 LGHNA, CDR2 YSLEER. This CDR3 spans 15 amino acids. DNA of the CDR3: TGCGCCAGCAGCCAAGCGTACGGGTCGCTAGGTGAGCAGCTCTTC. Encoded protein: CASSQAYGSLGEQLF.

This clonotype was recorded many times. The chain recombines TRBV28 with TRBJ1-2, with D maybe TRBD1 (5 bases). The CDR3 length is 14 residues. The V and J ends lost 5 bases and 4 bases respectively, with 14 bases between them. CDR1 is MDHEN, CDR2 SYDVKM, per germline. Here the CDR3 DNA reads TGTGCCAGCAGTCCCTCGGCAGGGCCCTATGGCTACACCTTC. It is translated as CASSPSAGPYGYTF.

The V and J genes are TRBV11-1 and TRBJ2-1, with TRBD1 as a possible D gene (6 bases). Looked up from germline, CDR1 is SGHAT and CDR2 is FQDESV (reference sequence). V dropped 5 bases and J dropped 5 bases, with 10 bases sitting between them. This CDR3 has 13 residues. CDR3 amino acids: CASSPDRNNEQFF. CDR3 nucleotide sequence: TGTGCCAGCAGCCCGGACAGAAACAATGAGCAGTTCTTC.

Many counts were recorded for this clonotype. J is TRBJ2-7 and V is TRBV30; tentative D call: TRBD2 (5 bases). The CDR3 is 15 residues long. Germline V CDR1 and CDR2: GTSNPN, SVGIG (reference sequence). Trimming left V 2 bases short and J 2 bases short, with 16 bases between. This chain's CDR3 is CAWSKARLQTYEQYF. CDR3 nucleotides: TGTGCCTGGAGTAAAGCGCGACTACAAACCTACGAGCAGTACTTC.

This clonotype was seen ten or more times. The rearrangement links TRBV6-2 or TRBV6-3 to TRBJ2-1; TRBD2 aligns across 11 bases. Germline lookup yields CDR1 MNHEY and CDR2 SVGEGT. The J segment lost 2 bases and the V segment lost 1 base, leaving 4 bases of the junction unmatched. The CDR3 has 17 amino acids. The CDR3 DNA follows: TGTGCCAGCAGTTACTTGACTAGCGGGGACCCCTACAATGAGCAGTTCTTC. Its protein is CASSYLTSGDPYNEQFF.